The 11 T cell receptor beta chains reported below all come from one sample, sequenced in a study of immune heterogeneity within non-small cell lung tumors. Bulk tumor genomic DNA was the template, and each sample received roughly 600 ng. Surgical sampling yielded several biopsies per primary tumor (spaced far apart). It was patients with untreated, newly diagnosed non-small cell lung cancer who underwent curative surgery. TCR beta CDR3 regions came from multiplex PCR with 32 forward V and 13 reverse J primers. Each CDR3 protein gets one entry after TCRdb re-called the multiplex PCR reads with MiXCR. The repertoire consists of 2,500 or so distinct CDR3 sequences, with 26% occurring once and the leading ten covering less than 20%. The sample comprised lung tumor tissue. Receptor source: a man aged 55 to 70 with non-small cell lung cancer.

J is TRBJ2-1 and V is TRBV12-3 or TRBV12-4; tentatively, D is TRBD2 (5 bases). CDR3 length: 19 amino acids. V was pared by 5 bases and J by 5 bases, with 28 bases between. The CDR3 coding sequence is TGTGCCAGCAGTCTTCCCGGGAAACGTCCGAGATTTGGAAACAATGAGCAGTTCTTC. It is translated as CASSLPGKRPRFGNNEQFF.

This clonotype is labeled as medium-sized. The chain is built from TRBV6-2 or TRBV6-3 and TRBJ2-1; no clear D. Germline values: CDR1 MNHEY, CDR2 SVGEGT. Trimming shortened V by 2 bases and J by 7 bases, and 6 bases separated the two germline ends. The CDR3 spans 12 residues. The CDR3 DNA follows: TGTGCCAGCAGTTACGGCGCGAATGAGCAGTTCTTC. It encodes CASSYGANEQFF.

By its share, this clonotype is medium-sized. CDR3 bases: TGTGCCAGCAGCTTAGACATTTACAATGAGCAGTTCTTC. Amino acid sequence: CASSLDIYNEQFF. The chain has TRBV7-3 and TRBJ2-1; D call uncertain. Germline lookup yields CDR1 SGHTA and CDR2 FQGTGA. Between the trimmed V and J ends, which lost 2 bases and 4 bases, there was a span of 6 bases. This CDR3 is built from 13 residues.

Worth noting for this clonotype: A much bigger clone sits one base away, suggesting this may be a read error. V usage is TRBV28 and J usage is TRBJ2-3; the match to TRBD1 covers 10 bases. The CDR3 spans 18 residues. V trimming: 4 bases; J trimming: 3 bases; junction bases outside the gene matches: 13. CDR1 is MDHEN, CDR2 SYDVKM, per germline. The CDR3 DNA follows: TGTGCCAGCAGTTCCCTGAGCCGACAGGGGGCGCCGACAGATACGCAGTATTTT. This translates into CASSSLSRQGAPTDTQYF.

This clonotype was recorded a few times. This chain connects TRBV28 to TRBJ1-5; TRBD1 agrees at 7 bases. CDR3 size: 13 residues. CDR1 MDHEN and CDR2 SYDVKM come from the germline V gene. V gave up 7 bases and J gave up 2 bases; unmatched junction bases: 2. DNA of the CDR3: TGTGCCAGCAACAGGGGCGGCAATCAGCCCCAGCATTTT. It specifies CASNRGGNQPQHF.

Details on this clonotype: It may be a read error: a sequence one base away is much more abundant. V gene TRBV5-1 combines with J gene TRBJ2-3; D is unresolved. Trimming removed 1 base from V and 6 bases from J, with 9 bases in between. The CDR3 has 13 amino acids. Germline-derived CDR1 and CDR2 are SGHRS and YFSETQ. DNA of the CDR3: TGCGCCAGCAGCTTGACCGAAGTGGATACGCAGTATTTT. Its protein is CASSLTEVDTQYF.

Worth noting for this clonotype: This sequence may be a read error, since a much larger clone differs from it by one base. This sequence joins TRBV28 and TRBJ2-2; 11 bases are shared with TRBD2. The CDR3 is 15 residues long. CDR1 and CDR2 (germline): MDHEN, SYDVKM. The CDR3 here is CDRTGLAEHTGELFF. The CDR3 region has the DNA TGTGACAGAACGGGACTAGCGGAACACACCGGGGAGCTGTTTTTT.

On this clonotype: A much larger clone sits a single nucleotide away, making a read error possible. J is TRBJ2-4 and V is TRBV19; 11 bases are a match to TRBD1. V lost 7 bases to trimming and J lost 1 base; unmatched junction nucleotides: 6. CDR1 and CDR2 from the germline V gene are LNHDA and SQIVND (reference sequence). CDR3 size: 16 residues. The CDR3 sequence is CASIGQGAGAKNIQYF. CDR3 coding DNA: TGTGCCAGTATTGGACAGGGGGCAGGGGCCAAAAACATTCAGTACTTC.

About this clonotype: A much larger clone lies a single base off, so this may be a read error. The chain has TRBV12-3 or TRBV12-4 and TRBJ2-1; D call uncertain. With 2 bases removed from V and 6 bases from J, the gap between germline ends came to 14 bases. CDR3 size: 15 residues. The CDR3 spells CASSLSANYFNEQFF. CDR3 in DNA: TGTGCCAGCAGTTTAAGCGCGAATTACTTCAATGAGCAGTTCTTC.

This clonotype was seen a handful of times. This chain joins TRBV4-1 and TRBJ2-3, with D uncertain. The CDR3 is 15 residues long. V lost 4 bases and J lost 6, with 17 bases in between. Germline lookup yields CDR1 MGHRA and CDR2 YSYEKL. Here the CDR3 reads CASSLSVLAWDTQYF. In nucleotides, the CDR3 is TGCGCCAGCAGCCTCAGCGTCCTGGCATGGGATACGCAGTATTTT.

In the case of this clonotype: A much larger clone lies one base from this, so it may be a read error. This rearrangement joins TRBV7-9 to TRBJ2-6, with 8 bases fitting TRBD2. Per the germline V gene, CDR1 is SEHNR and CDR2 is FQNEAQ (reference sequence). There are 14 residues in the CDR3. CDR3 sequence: CDSSGSSGANVLTF. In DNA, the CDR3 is TGTGACAGCAGCGGGAGCTCTGGGGCCAACGTCCTGACTTTC.